This TCR beta chain comes out of a study of human thymus T cells. Findings and limits, study-wide: Unrelated individuals had highly overlapping thymic repertoires, as reported in related research. Thymic and blood repertoires showed apparently biased V and J gene usage.

A note on this clone: Its antigen is not identified.

Germline V CDR1 and CDR2: SGHRS, YFSETQ. CDR3 length equals 14 residues. V dropped 4 bases and J dropped 2 bases, with 10 bases sitting between them. Surgeons resected thymus tissue during corrective heart surgery. Samples came from healthy Finnish infants during open corrective cardiac surgery. Data came from immunoSEQ multiplex PCR; TCRdb stores just in-frame clones and leaves some out. Here the sample spans 75,000 to 90,000 clones, 95% to 98% being singletons. This TCR came from a boy in the first two years of life with a congenital heart defect but otherwise immunologically healthy. Sequencing was performed on thymus tissue. The V gene is TRBV5-1, the J gene TRBJ1-3, with D maybe TRBD1 (5 bases). The CDR3 region is CASSPGTPGNTIYF. The CDR3 DNA sequence: TGCGCCAGCAGCCCCGGGACTCCTGGAAACACCATATATTTT.